Listed here are 13 T cell receptor beta chains from one sample, sequenced in a study of cytomegalovirus exposure and HLA in healthy donors. Primers included in the PCR were 60 Vbeta and 13 Jbeta primers. Sequencing was performed with immunoSEQ multiplex PCR; in TCRdb, only in-frame clones are kept and a portion is missing. Among some 78,000 clones listed, 80% were seen once. Specimen: PBMCs. All receptors derive from a woman aged 50 to 65 in good health and CMV-seropositive.

The chain combines TRBV19 with TRBJ1-2, with 7 bases aligning to TRBD1. V shed 6 bases and J 1 base; nucleotides not matched to a gene: 5. The CDR3 is 14 amino acids. Germline V gene data show CDR1 as LNHDA and CDR2 as SQIVND (reference sequence). The CDR3 sequence: CASSPTGDNYGYTF. CDR3 coding DNA: TGTGCCAGTAGCCCTACAGGGGATAACTATGGCTACACCTTC.

This clone was found a few times. V usage is TRBV15 and J usage is TRBJ2-7, with a weak D call TRBD1 (5 bases). In germline, CDR1 is LNHNV, CDR2 YYDKDF (reference sequence). The CDR3 length is 16 residues. V lost 4 bases and J lost 1, with 17 bases in between. This chain's CDR3 is CATSMIGHINSYEQYV. As DNA, the CDR3 is TGTGCCACCAGCATGATCGGACACATTAATTCCTACGAGCAGTACGTC.

The V call is TRBV2, the J call TRBJ2-7, with D possibly TRBD1 on 6 matching bases. V was trimmed by 1 base and J by 4 bases, leaving 14 bases between them. Germline lookup yields CDR1 SNHLY and CDR2 FYNNEI. The CDR3 covers 15 residues. CDR3 sequence reads: CASSEELPGTYEQYV. The CDR3 DNA follows: TGTGCCAGCAGTGAAGAGCTCCCGGGGACATACGAGCAGTACGTC.

The DNA for the CDR3 is TGCGCCAGCAGCCCCCGGACACTAACTAATGAAAAACTGTTTTTT. Translated: CASSPRTLTNEKLFF. The gene calls are TRBV5-1 and TRBJ1-4; a possible D gene is TRBD1 (5 bases). V shed 4 bases and J shed 1 base, with 11 bases lying between them. The CDR3 contains 15 residues. Germline V gene sequence: CDR1 SGHRS, CDR2 YFSETQ.

The J gene is TRBJ2-3, the V gene TRBV25-1; perhaps TRBD2 as D (5 bases). The CDR3 covers 15 residues. V lost 2 bases and J lost 4, with 13 bases in between. Germline CDR1 and CDR2: MGHDK and SYGVNS. The CDR3 region has the DNA TGTGCCAGCAGTGAAATTGAGGGATGGGCAGATACGCAGTATTTT. Its translation: CASSEIEGWADTQYF. Variable domain in full (rest from reference TRBV25-1 and TRBJ2-3): EADIYQTPRYLVIGTGKKITLECSQTMGHDKMYWYQQDPGMELHLIHYSYGVNSTEKGDLSSESTVSRIRTEHFPLTLESARPSHTSQYLCASSEIEGWADTQYFGPGTRLTVL.

The V call is TRBV9, the J call TRBJ2-7; maybe TRBD2 (6 bases). Trimming cost V 4 bases and J 0 bases, with 17 bases left between them. The length of the CDR3 is 16 residues. Germline loops: CDR1 SGDLS, CDR2 YYNGEE. The CDR3 nucleotides are TGTGCCAGCAGCCCCGGCGCGGGGACGAGCTCCTACGAGCAGTACTTC. Amino acid sequence: CASSPGAGTSSYEQYF. Using reference TRBV9 and TRBJ2-7 for the parts outside the CDR3, the full variable domain is DSGVTQTPKHLITATGQRVTLRCSPRSGDLSVYWYQQSLDQGLQFLIQYYNGEERAKGNILERFSAQQFPDLHSELNLSSLELGDSALYFCASSPGAGTSSYEQYFGPGTRLTVT.

The chain is built from TRBV11-2 and TRBJ2-7, with D tentatively TRBD1 (5 bases). The germline V gene encodes CDR1 SGHAT and CDR2 FQNNGV. V dropped 4 bases and J dropped 6 bases, with 13 bases sitting between them. The CDR3 sequence is 13 residues long. CDR3 region: CASSSSQGSEQYF. The CDR3 region has the DNA TGTGCCAGCAGCTCCTCGCAGGGCTCCGAGCAGTACTTC.

This clone was detected a few times. The chain carries TRBV27 and TRBJ1-1; 9 nucleotides match TRBD1. CDR3 length equals 15 residues. Germline lookup yields CDR1 MNHEY and CDR2 SMNVEV (reference sequence). V lost 4 bases to trimming and J lost 0 bases; unmatched junction nucleotides: 3. CDR3 nucleotides: TGTGCCAGCAGTTGGGGGGACAGGGTGAACACTGAAGCTTTCTTT. Translated: CASSWGDRVNTEAFF.

V and J are TRBV14 and TRBJ2-6; D perhaps matches TRBD1 (6 bases). The length of the CDR3 is 18 residues. The V end lost 1 base, the J end lost 1 base, and 14 bases lay between the germline ends. Germline V CDR1 and CDR2: SGHDN, FVKESK. CDR3 loop: CASSQGQGLKSGANVLTF. In nucleotides, the CDR3 is TGTGCCAGCAGCCAAGGGCAGGGGTTAAAGTCTGGGGCCAACGTCCTGACTTTC. Based on the CDR3 plus reference TRBV14 and TRBJ2-6, the full variable domain is EAGVTQFPSHSVIEKGQTVTLRCDPISGHDNLYWYRRVMGKEIKFLLHFVKESKQDESGMPNNRFLAERTGGTYSTLKVQPAELEDSGVYFCASSQGQGLKSGANVLTFGAGSRLTVL.

The J gene is TRBJ1-2, the V gene TRBV19; 7 nucleotides match TRBD1. This CDR3 contains 13 residues. Germline V CDR1 and CDR2: LNHDA, SQIVND (reference sequence). V was pared by 7 bases and J by 6 bases, with 8 bases of the junction left unmatched. The DNA of the CDR3 is TGTGCCAGTACCATACAGGGGTCACATGGCTACACCTTC. Residues: CASTIQGSHGYTF.

This clone was detected only once. CDR3 DNA: TGTGCCAGCAGCCAACTCCAGGGCGGCGAGCAGTACGTC. This encodes CASSQLQGGEQYV. The chain joins TRBV7-9 to TRBJ2-7; TRBD1 might be the D (5 bases). This CDR3 is 13 amino acids long. Germline V gives CDR1 SEHNR, CDR2 FQNEAQ (reference sequence). Trimming removed 5 bases from V and 6 bases from J, with 14 bases in between.

This chain uses TRBV30 with TRBJ1-2; D is possibly TRBD1 (5 bases). The germline gives CDR1 GTSNPN, CDR2 SVGIG (reference sequence). The CDR3 totals 14 residues. The V gene lost 0 bases and the J gene lost 2 bases, with 10 bases spanning the gap. The CDR3 coding sequence is TGTGCCTGGAGTGTACTTCAGGGCAACTATGGCTACACCTTC. Its protein is CAWSVLQGNYGYTF.

This clone was seen more than once but under ten times. The V and J genes are TRBV7-9 and TRBJ2-7; tentatively, D is TRBD2 (5 bases). The CDR3 contains 12 residues. Trimming removed 5 bases from V and 2 bases from J, with 7 bases in between. In germline, CDR1 is SEHNR, CDR2 FQNEAQ (reference sequence). CDR3 in amino acids: CASSTGTYEQYF. In nucleotides, the CDR3 is TGTGCCAGCAGCACGGGGACCTACGAGCAGTACTTC.